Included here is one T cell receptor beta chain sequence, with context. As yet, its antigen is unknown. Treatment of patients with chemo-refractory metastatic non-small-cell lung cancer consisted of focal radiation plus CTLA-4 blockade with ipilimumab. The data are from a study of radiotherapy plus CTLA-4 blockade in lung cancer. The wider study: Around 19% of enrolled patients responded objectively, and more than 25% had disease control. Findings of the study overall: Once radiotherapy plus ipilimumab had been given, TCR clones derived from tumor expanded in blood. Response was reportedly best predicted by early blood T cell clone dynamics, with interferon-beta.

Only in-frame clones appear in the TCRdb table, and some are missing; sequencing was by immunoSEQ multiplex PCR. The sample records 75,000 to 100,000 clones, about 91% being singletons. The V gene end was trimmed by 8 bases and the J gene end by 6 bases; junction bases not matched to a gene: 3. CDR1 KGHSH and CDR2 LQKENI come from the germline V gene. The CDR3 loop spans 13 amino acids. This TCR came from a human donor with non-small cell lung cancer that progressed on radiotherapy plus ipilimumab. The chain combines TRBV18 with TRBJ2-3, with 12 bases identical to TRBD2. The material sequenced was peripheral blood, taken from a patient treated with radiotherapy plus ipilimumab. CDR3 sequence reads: CASRTSGTDTQYF. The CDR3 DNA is TGTGCCAGCCGGACTAGCGGGACTGATACGCAGTATTTT.